This T cell receptor (beta chain) appears in the sequencing data of a study of cytomegalovirus exposure and HLA in healthy donors. Study overall: Unique TCRs from HLA-typed donors, about 78 million of them, were held in an early data release.

With regard to this clone: Its antigen is unknown.

Findings of the study overall: Later examination showed HLA-associated TCR beta chains had greater clonal expansion than equally common others. The study reported that TCR beta sequences accurately predicted HLA-A and HLA-B alleles in most subjects.

With V trimmed by 0 bases and J by 5 bases, 4 bases remained unmatched. The CDR3 contains 15 residues. Germline CDR1 GTSNPN, CDR2 SVGIG (reference sequence). Use of 60 Vbeta and 13 Jbeta primers characterized the PCR. Profiled with immunoSEQ multiplex PCR; TCRdb holds only in-frame clones, not every one. The sample shows 170,000 or so clones, around 80% of them seen only once. Sample: PBMCs. The TCR originated in a woman in her forties or fifties in good health and CMV-seropositive. The V and J genes are TRBV30 and TRBJ2-2, with 9 bases fitting TRBD2. For the CDR3, the DNA is TGTGCCTGGAGTGTTGGTAGCGGGAGAACCGGGGAGCTGTTTTTT. Its translation: CAWSVGSGRTGELFF.